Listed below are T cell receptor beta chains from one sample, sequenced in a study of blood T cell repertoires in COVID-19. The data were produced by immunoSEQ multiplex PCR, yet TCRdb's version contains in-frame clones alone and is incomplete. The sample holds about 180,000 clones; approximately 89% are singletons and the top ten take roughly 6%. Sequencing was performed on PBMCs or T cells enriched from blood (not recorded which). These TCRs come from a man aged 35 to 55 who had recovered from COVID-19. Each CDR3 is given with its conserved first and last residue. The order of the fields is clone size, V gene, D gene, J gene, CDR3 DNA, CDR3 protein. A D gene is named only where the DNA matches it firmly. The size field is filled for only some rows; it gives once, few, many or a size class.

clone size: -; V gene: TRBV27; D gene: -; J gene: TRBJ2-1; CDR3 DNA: TGTGCCAGTTCGAGTACAGTTTACGAGCAGTTCTTC; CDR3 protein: CASSSTVYEQFF
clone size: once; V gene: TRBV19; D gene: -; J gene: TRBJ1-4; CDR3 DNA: TGTGCCAGTAGTATGGCCGGGCTGGGGCCAAATGAAAAACTGTTTTTT; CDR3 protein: CASSMAGLGPNEKLFF
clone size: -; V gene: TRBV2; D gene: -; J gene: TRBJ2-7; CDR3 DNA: TGTGCCAGCAGTGAACAGGCAGGCCCATTGGGTGAGCAGTACTTC; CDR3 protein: CASSEQAGPLGEQYF
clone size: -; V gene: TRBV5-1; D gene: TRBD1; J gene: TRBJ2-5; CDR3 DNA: TGCGCCAGCAGCTTGGCCCCGACAGGGAGCCAAGAGACCCAGTACTTC; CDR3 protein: CASSLAPTGSQETQYF
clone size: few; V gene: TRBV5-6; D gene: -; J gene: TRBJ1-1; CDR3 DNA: TGTGCCAGCAGCTTAGCAGGGGTCGGCACTGAAGCTTTCTTT; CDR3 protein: CASSLAGVGTEAFF
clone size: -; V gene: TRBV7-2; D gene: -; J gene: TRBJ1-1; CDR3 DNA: TGTGCCAGCAGCTTAACAGGGAACACTGAAGCTTTCTTT; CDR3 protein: CASSLTGNTEAFF
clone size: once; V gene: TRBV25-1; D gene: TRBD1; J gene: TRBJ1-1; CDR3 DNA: TGTGCCAGCAGTCGGGACAGGAGCACTGAAGCTTTCTTT; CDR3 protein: CASSRDRSTEAFF
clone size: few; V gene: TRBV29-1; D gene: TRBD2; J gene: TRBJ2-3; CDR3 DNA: TGCAGCGTTGGGGGACTAGCGGGGGGCACAGATACGCAGTATTTT; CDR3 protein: CSVGGLAGGTDTQYF
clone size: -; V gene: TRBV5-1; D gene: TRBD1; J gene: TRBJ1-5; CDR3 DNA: TGCGCCAGCAGCTTGGATGGACAGGGCAATCAGCCCCAGCATTTT; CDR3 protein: CASSLDGQGNQPQHF
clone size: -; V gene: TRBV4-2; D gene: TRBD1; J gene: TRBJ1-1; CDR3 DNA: TGTGCCAGCAGCCTAGCCGGGACAGAGAACACTGAAGCTTTCTTT; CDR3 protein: CASSLAGTENTEAFF
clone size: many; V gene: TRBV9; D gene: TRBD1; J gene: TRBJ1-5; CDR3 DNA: TGTGCCAGCAGCCTAGGGACAGGCAATCAGCCCCAGCATTTT; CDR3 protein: CASSLGTGNQPQHF
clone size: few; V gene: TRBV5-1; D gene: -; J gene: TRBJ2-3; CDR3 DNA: TGCGCCAGCATCCCCGACGTGGCGGGTTCAGATACGCAGTATTTT; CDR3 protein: CASIPDVAGSDTQYF
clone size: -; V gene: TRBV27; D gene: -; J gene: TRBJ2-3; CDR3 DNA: TGTGCCAGCAGTGCCGGGATGGGTACGCAGTATTTT; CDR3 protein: CASSAGMGTQYF
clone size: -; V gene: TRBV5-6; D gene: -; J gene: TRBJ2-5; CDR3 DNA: TGTGCCAGCAGCATAGGGACTGGTTTGTCTGAGACCCAGTACTTC; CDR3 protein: CASSIGTGLSETQYF
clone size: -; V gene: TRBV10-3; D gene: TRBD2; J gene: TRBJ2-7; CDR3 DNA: TGTGCCATCACTCCCGGACTAGCGGCCCACTACGAGCAGTACTTC; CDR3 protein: CAITPGLAAHYEQYF
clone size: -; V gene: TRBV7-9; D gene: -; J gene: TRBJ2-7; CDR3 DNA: TGTGCCAGCAGCTTATCTAGCCCCGAGCAGTACTTC; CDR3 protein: CASSLSSPEQYF
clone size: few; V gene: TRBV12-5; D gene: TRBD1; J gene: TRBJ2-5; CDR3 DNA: TGTGCTAGTGGTTCGGGGACAGGGTACCAAGAGACCCAGTACTTC; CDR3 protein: CASGSGTGYQETQYF
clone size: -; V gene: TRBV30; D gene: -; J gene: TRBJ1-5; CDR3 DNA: TGTGCCTGGAGTGTTCGCAGGGGCAATCAGCCCCAGCATTTT; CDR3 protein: CAWSVRRGNQPQHF
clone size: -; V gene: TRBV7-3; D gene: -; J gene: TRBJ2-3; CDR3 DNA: TGTGCCAGCAGCTTAACAGGAGGAAGAGAAGATACGCAGTATTTT; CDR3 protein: CASSLTGGREDTQYF
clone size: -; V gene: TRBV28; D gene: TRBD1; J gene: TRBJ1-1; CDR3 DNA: TGTGCCAGCAGTGAGACACAGGGGGATAGGACTGAAGCTTTCTTT; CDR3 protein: CASSETQGDRTEAFF
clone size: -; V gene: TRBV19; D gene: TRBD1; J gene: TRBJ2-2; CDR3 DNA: TGTGCCAGTATCCCCGGGACAGGGCACACCGGGGAGCTGTTTTTT; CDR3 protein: CASIPGTGHTGELFF
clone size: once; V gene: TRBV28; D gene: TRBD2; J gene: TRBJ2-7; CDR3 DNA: TGTGCCAGCAGTCCGGGGGGGCCGTCCTACGAGCAGTACTTC; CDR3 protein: CASSPGGPSYEQYF
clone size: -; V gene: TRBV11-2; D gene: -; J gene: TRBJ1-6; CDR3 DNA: TGTGCCAGCAGCTTAGATTGGGAGGTTTCACCCCTCCACTTT; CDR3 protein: CASSLDWEVSPLHF
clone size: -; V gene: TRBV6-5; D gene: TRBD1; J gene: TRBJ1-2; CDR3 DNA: TGTGCCAGCAGTTCCGGGACAGTCTATGGCTACACCTTC; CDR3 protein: CASSSGTVYGYTF
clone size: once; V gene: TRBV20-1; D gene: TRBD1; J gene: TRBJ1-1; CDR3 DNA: TGCAGTGCTAGTCAGGGGGCGCAATCCACTGAAGCTTTCTTT; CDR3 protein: CSASQGAQSTEAFF
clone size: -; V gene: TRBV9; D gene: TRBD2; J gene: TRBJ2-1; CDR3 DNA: TGTGCCAGCAGCGTAGCAGGGAGCGGGGGGGCTTACAATGAGCAGTTCTTC; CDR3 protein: CASSVAGSGGAYNEQFF
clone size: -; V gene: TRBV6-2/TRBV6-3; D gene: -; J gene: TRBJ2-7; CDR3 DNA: TGTGCCAGCAGTTACTCGTTCTTTGGGGAGAACCCTTTCGAGCAGTACTTC; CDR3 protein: CASSYSFFGENPFEQYF
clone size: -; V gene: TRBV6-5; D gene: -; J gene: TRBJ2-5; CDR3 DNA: TGTGCCAGCAGCCGGGGAGGCCTGGAGACCCAGTACTTC; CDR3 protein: CASSRGGLETQYF
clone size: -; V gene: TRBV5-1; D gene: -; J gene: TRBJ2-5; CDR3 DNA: TGCGCCAGCAGCTTTGGGGGGTCCGAGACCCAGTACTTC; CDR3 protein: CASSFGGSETQYF
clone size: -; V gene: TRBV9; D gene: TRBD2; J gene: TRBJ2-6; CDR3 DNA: TGTGCCAGCAGCGTAGCTGTAGGACTAGCCCCCTCTGGGGCCAACGTCCTGACTTTC; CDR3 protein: CASSVAVGLAPSGANVLTF
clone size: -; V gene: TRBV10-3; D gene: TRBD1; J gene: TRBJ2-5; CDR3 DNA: TGTGCCATCAGTGGGAGCAGGGGGCCTCAAGAGACCCAGTACTTC; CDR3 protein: CAISGSRGPQETQYF
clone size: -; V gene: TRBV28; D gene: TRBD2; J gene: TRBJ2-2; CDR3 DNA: TGTGCCAGCAGTCCGGGACTAACGAACACCGGGGAGCTGTTTTTT; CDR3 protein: CASSPGLTNTGELFF
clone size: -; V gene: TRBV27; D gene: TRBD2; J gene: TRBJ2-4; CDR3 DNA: TGTGCCAGCAGTATAGGTGGGGGGGTTGGGAAAAACATTCAGTACTTC; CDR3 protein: CASSIGGGVGKNIQYF
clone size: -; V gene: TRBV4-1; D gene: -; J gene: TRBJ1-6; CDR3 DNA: TGCGCCAGCAGTACAGGGAGCTCCTATAATTCACCCCTCCACTTT; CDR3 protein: CASSTGSSYNSPLHF
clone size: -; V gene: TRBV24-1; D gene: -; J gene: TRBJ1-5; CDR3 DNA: TGTGCCACCCCGATAGGACAGCTCAATCAGCCCCAGCATTTT; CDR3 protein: CATPIGQLNQPQHF
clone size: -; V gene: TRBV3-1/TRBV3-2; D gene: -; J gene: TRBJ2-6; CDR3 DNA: TGTGCCAGCAGCCAAAGAGGGTCTGGGGCCAACGTCCTGACTTTC; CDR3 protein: CASSQRGSGANVLTF
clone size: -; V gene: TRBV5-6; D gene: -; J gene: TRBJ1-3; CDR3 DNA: TGTGCCAGCAGCTCCTGGGTTCGGGAAAACACCATATATTTT; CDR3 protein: CASSSWVRENTIYF
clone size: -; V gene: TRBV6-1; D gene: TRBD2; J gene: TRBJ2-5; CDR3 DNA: TGTGCCAGCAGTGACGGGACTAGCGGGGCTGAGACCCAGTACTTC; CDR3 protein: CASSDGTSGAETQYF
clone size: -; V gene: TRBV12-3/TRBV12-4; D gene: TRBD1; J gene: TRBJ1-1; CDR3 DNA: TGTGCCAGCAGTTTAGGGACAGGGGAATTTTTCTTT; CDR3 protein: CASSLGTGEFFF
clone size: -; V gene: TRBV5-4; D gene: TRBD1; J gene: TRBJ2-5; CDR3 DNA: TGTGCCAGCAGGGGTCGGACAGGGACCATCCAAGAGACCCAGTACTTC; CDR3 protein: CASRGRTGTIQETQYF
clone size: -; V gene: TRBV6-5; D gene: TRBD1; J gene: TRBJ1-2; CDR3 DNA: TGTGCCAGCCAGCGGGACAGGGACCAGGGCTACACCTTC; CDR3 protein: CASQRDRDQGYTF
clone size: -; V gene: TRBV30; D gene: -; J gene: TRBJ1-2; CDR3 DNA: TGTGCCTGGAGTGTATCCGGCTATGGCTACACCTTC; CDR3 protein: CAWSVSGYGYTF
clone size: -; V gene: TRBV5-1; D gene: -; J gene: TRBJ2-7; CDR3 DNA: TGCGCCAGCAGCTTGGCCCGCCAGGGGTACGAGCAGTACTTC; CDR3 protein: CASSLARQGYEQYF
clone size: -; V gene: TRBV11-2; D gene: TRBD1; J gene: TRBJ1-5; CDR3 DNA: TGTGCCAGCAGCTTAGGGGACAGGGGTCATCAGCCCCAGCATTTT; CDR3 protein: CASSLGDRGHQPQHF
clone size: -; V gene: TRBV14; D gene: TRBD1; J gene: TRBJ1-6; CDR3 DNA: TGTGCCAGCAGCCAAGCCGGGACAGGGGAAGGGTCACCCCTCCACTTT; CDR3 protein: CASSQAGTGEGSPLHF
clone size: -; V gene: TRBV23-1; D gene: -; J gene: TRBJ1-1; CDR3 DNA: TGCGCCAGCAGTCAATCTACCGTAGGGGCCGGGTACACTGAAGCTTTCTTT; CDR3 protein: CASSQSTVGAGYTEAFF
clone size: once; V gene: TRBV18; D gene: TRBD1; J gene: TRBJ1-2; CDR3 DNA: TGTGCCAGCTCACCATTGGACAGGGGCGCTGGCTACACCTTC; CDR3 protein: CASSPLDRGAGYTF
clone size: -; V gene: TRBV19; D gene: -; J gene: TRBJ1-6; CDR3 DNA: TGTGCCAGTAGTATTACCGACAGCCACTCTTCACCCCTCCACTTT; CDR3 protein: CASSITDSHSSPLHF
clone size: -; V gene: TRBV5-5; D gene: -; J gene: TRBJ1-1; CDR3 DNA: TGTGCCAGCAGCTTGCAACATCTCATGAACACTGAAGCTTTCTTT; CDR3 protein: CASSLQHLMNTEAFF
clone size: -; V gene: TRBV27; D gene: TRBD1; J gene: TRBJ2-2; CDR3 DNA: TGTGCCAGCAGTTCGACAGGGGCCTTCACCGGGGAGCTGTTTTTT; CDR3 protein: CASSSTGAFTGELFF